Given below is one TCR beta chain in context. The CDR3 loop spans 15 amino acids. The germline V gene encodes CDR1 MNHEY and CDR2 SVGEGT. The J segment lost 5 bases and the V segment lost 1 base, leaving 4 bases of the junction unmatched. The data stem from a study of response to subunit inactivated influenza vaccine. TCRdb reprocessed the RT-PCR reads via MiXCR and lists one record per CDR3 protein. The sample records roughly 790,000 distinct CDR3 sequences, 20% to 25% being singletons. This receptor was obtained from a man in his forties or fifties who received an inactivated influenza vaccine. The sequenced sample was PBMCs from blood, obtained more than 4 days after vaccination. The chain couples TRBV6-2 or TRBV6-3 to TRBJ2-7; 11 bases line up with TRBD2. The CDR3 loop is CASSYYTSGGNEQYF. The CDR3 DNA follows: TGTGCCAGCAGTTACTACACTAGCGGGGGCAACGAGCAGTACTTC.